Included here is one T cell receptor (beta chain) sequence, with context. This specimen belongs to a study of human T cells and chemical hapten exposure. Each CDR3 protein gets one entry after TCRdb re-called the RACE reads with MiXCR. The sample has roughly 360,000 distinct CDR3 sequences, about 4.8% seen once. Trimming removed 3 bases at V and 0 bases at J, with 7 bases between. CDR3 length equals 14 residues. In germline, CDR1 is SGHDT, CDR2 YYEEEE. Time point denoted: patch test 1, 2 weeks after DPC sensitization. As for treatment: therapeutic diphenylcyclopropenone sensitization with weekly scalp DPC. The starting material, unfractionated whole blood, was used for total RNA extraction.

This rearrangement joins TRBV5-6 to TRBJ1-5; D is unclear. This receptor was taken from a woman between 50 and 59 years old with alopecia areata. Some clones in this sample may be carry-over from other donors' samples. The sample was whole blood, taken in connection with sensitization to the hapten diphenylcyclopropenone (DPC). CDR3 coding DNA: TGTGCCAGCAGCTCGTTAAATAGCAATCAGCCCCAGCATTTT. Amino acid sequence: CASSSLNSNQPQHF.